The T cell receptor beta chain described here comes from a study of blood T cell repertoires in COVID-19. Study context: T cells, B-cell-depleted T cells, or PBMCs supplied cDNA or gDNA.

This clone is a singleton in its sample. Germline V gene sequence: CDR1 KGHSH, CDR2 LQKENI. Trimming at V came to 0 bases and at J to 3 bases, leaving 2 bases not matched to a gene. The CDR3 contains 16 residues. Participant-reported clinical history was the basis for cohort assignment. Each recovered donor of Cohort 3 presented with two negative PCRs, clearance, or symptom resolution. Per the study methods: Reference gene primer amplification gave nucleated cell count estimates. Sequenced by immunoSEQ multiplex PCR; TCRdb stores in-frame clones only, minus some. V, J and clone size are taken as reported in that table, and D and trimming were inferred from the DNA itself. Here the sample spans nearly 350,000 clones, roughly 87% being singletons.

The sample taken for sequencing was PBMCs or T cells enriched from blood (not recorded which). The origin of this receptor is a woman in her twenties or thirties who had recovered from COVID-19. This chain uses TRBV18 with TRBJ1-2, with 12 nucleotides matching TRBD1. The CDR3 sequence is CASSPPGQGADYGYTF. The CDR3 bases are TGTGCCAGCTCACCACCGGGACAGGGGGCCGACTATGGCTACACCTTC.